This TCR beta chain came from a study of vaccination and CD4 T cells after COVID-19. Regarding this clonotype: Antigen unknown.

Treatment: approximately 11-day PBMC culture with coronavirus spike peptide pools or control peptides (ViraFEST assay). From germline, CDR1 is MNHNS and CDR2 SASEGT. V trimming: 6 bases; J trimming: 5 bases; junction bases outside the gene matches: 14. The CDR3 runs to 16 residues. Researchers used the Oncomine TCR Beta short-read assay to sequence DNA from cultured CD4+ T cells. TCRdb ran MiXCR on the PCR reads and lists one entry per CDR3 protein. Of about 21,000 distinct CDR3 sequences listed, approximately 42% are singletons. The sample here was CD4+ T cells from blood, cultured in vitro, taken before SARS-CoV-2 vaccination. This TCR was recovered from a human donor who received a COVID-19 vaccine. V gene TRBV6-1 combines with J gene TRBJ2-5; TRBD1 aligns across 8 bases. The CDR3 coding sequence is TGTGCCAGCAGAAAGAGGCAGGGGGCGCCCCTGGAGACCCAGTACTTC. It encodes CASRKRQGAPLETQYF.